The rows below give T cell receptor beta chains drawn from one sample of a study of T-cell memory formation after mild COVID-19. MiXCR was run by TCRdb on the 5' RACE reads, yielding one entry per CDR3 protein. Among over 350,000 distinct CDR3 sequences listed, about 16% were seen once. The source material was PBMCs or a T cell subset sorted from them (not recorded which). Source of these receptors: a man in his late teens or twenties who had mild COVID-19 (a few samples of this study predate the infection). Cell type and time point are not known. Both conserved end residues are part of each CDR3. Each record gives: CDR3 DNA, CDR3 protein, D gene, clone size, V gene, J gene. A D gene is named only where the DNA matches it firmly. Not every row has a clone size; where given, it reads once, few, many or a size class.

TGTGCCAGCAGCGCTTCAGTAGGACGGTCCATAGGTACCCAGTACTTC	CASSASVGRSIGTQYF	.	.	TRBV7-2	TRBJ2-5
TGCGCCAGCAGCTACGGGGGGCCACGCGACTTCAGAACCGGGGAGCTGTTTTTT	CASSYGGPRDFRTGELFF	.	many	TRBV5-1	TRBJ2-2
TGTGCCAGCCTAGGTTCGCTCCCGGAGCTGTTTTTT	CASLGSLPELFF	.	.	TRBV28	TRBJ2-2
TGCAGTGCTCGAGGACCCTCAGGGACTGAAGCTTTCTTT	CSARGPSGTEAFF	.	few	TRBV20-1	TRBJ1-1
TGTGCCAGCAGCCATAGATCGGCTGAGCAGTTCTTC	CASSHRSAEQFF	.	.	TRBV12-3/TRBV12-4	TRBJ2-1
TGTGCCAGCAGCGTAGCGCCCCGTGACAGGGGGCTGTATGGCTACACCTTC	CASSVAPRDRGLYGYTF	TRBD1	few	TRBV9	TRBJ1-2
TGCAGTGCTTACTCCGGGACGAGGGTCGGAAACATTCAGTACTTC	CSAYSGTRVGNIQYF	.	.	TRBV20-1	TRBJ2-4
TGTGCCACCAGCAGATCCGACGGGGGGAACACTGAAGCTTTCTTT	CATSRSDGGNTEAFF	.	.	TRBV15	TRBJ1-1
TGTGCCAGCAGCCAGCTCTTGAACACTGAAGCTTTCTTT	CASSQLLNTEAFF	.	.	TRBV3-1	TRBJ1-1
TGTGCCAGCGGTCGGGGGGGGAGAACGGAGTTCTTC	CASGRGGRTEFF	TRBD2	.	TRBV2	TRBJ2-1
TGCGCCAGCAGCTGGACAGTGTTAGGAAACACCATATATTTT	CASSWTVLGNTIYF	.	.	TRBV5-1	TRBJ1-3
TGTGCCAGCAGCTATGAGTTGGAGACCCAGTACTTC	CASSYELETQYF	.	few	TRBV5-6	TRBJ2-5
TGTGCCAGCAGTTACTTCGGCCCGACTAGCGGGGGTAACAATGAGCAGTTCTTC	CASSYFGPTSGGNNEQFF	TRBD2	.	TRBV6-5	TRBJ2-1
TGTGCCAGCAGCCCACAGCGGGGGGGCCGACAGACCCAGTACTTC	CASSPQRGGRQTQYF	TRBD2	.	TRBV9	TRBJ2-5
TGTGCCAGCAGCCAAGATTACCCCAGGGGCAATGAGCAGTTCTTC	CASSQDYPRGNEQFF	.	.	TRBV4-2	TRBJ2-1
TGCGCCAGCAGCCAAGATAGGTTCAGTGGGGAGACCCAGTACTTC	CASSQDRFSGETQYF	.	.	TRBV4-3	TRBJ2-5
TGTGCCAGCAGCAACACGTTTCAGGGGGCTGGGGAAAAACTGTTTTTT	CASSNTFQGAGEKLFF	TRBD1	few	TRBV7-9	TRBJ1-4
TGTGCCAGCAGCTTACCCGCCGAGCGGGGGAACGAGCAGTACTTC	CASSLPAERGNEQYF	TRBD2	many	TRBV7-9	TRBJ2-7
TGCGCCAGCACTTGGGAGTTCATGAACACTGAAGCTTTCTTT	CASTWEFMNTEAFF	.	few	TRBV5-1	TRBJ1-1
TGTGCCAGCAGCGACCAACTAGCGGGGTACGACAATGAGCAGTTCTTC	CASSDQLAGYDNEQFF	TRBD2	few	TRBV7-3	TRBJ2-1
TGCAGCGTTGTTGGGGGCAGTGTAGGCACAGATACGCAGTATTTT	CSVVGGSVGTDTQYF	.	few	TRBV29-1	TRBJ2-3
TGTGCCAGCAGCTCAACACACAGGGATCCGCAGTATTTT	CASSSTHRDPQYF	.	.	TRBV7-2	TRBJ2-3
TGCGCCAGCAGCCCGGACAGGGGATTATTGAGCACTGAAGCTTTCTTT	CASSPDRGLLSTEAFF	TRBD1	few	TRBV5-1	TRBJ1-1
TGCAGTGCCCTGGACAGCTCTGGAAACACCATATATTTT	CSALDSSGNTIYF	.	few	TRBV20-1	TRBJ1-3
TGTGCCAGCAAAAGTTGGGACAGCCAAAACACCGGGGAGCTGTTTTTT	CASKSWDSQNTGELFF	TRBD1	many	TRBV18	TRBJ2-2
TGTGCCAGCATGACCACAGGGACATCTACCCAGCATTTT	CASMTTGTSTQHF	.	many	TRBV2	TRBJ1-5
TGTGCCAGCAGTACCCGGACACTTAGCAATCAGCCCCAGCATTTT	CASSTRTLSNQPQHF	.	few	TRBV12-3/TRBV12-4	TRBJ1-5
TGCGCCAGCAGCTTGGTGCCGGGGATGTCGAATCAGCCCCAGCATTTT	CASSLVPGMSNQPQHF	.	.	TRBV5-1	TRBJ1-5
TGTGCCAGCAGCGTAGACGGGAGGACGAAAGAGACCCAGTACTTC	CASSVDGRTKETQYF	TRBD2	.	TRBV9	TRBJ2-5
TGTGCCAGCAGGTCTAATTCACCCCTCCACTTT	CASRSNSPLHF	.	few	TRBV7-2	TRBJ1-6
TGCGCCAGCAGCTTGGGTCCAGGGTTGAACACTGAAGCTTTCTTT	CASSLGPGLNTEAFF	.	.	TRBV5-1	TRBJ1-1
TGTGCCATCAGTGAACAGATCAATCAGCCCCAGCATTTT	CAISEQINQPQHF	.	few	TRBV10-3	TRBJ1-5
TGTGCCAGCAGCGTAGCGGGGATCACCGGGGAGCTGTTTTTT	CASSVAGITGELFF	.	few	TRBV9	TRBJ2-2
TGTGCCAGCAGCCCCGGGGGACTAGCGGGGGCCTTCAGCTCCTACAATGAGCAGTTCTTC	CASSPGGLAGAFSSYNEQFF	TRBD2	.	TRBV11-2	TRBJ2-1
TGCAGTGCTAGAAATTGGAGGTACAATGAGCAGTTCTTC	CSARNWRYNEQFF	.	.	TRBV20-1	TRBJ2-1
TGTGCCAGCAGAGCCGGGACAGGGATTTTTGGGCCCCAGCATTTT	CASRAGTGIFGPQHF	TRBD1	few	TRBV12-3/TRBV12-4	TRBJ1-5
TGTGCCACCAGCCGACAGGGTTATGGCTACACCTTC	CATSRQGYGYTF	TRBD1	.	TRBV15	TRBJ1-2
TGTGCCAGCAGTGCCGGTTGGGACAGGGGCTACAATGAGCAGTTCTTC	CASSAGWDRGYNEQFF	TRBD1	.	TRBV12-3/TRBV12-4	TRBJ2-1